Described below is a single T cell receptor (beta chain) sequence and its context. The method was immunoSEQ multiplex PCR; TCRdb's version includes in-frame clones alone and lacks a portion of them. The sample gives about 190,000 clones, roughly 91% of which show up once; approximately 4.5% is in the top ten. The record originates from a study of blood T cell repertoires in COVID-19. The V end was cut by 0 bases, the J end by 5 bases, with 14 bases between. The CDR3 is 16 residues long. In germline, CDR1 is MNHNS, CDR2 SASEGT. Sequenced material: peripheral blood. V usage is TRBV6-1 and J usage is TRBJ1-5; D may be TRBD1 (5 bases). This sequence originates from a human donor in a cohort sampled during active COVID-19. The CDR3 loop is CASSEAVGRGDQPQHF. The CDR3, as DNA: TGTGCCAGCAGTGAAGCGGTGGGGAGGGGAGATCAGCCCCAGCATTTT.